This T cell receptor (beta chain) stems from a study of blood T cell repertoires in COVID-19. TCRdb's copy holds only in-frame clones and misses some; the assay was immunoSEQ multiplex PCR. The sample lists 390,000 or so clones; around 86% were seen once. This CDR3 has 13 amino acids. Germline CDR1 is SEHNR and CDR2 is FQNEAQ (reference sequence). The ends lost 8 bases at V and 8 bases at J; junction bases unmatched: 10. The sequence was collected from a woman in her thirties with active or convalescent COVID-19. The chain joins TRBV7-9 to TRBJ1-2; 8 bases fit TRBD1. Sequencing was carried out using peripheral blood. The DNA of the CDR3 is TGTGCCAGCGCATCCGACAGGGGAAGAGGCTACACCTTC. This encodes CASASDRGRGYTF.